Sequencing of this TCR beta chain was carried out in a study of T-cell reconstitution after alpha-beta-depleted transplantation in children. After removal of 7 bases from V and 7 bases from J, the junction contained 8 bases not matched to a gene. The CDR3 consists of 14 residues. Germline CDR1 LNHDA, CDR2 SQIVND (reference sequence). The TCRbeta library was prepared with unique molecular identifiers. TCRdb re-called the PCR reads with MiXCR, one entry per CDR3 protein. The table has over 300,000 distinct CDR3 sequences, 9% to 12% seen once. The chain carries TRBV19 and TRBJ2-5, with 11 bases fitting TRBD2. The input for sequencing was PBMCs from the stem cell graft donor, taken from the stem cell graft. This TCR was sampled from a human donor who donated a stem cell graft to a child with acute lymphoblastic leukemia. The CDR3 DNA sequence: TGTGCCAGTATCGGGACTAGCGGTACGGGGACCCAGTACTTC. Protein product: CASIGTSGTGTQYF.